What follows is one T cell receptor (beta chain) and its context. Only a few counts were recorded for this clonotype. No antigen is known for it. No base quality information exists; no much larger clone differs at one position. This specimen belongs to a study of regulatory T cells in long-lasting Graves disease (dated by TCRdb to the early 2020s). Background for the entire study: In the newly diagnosed Graves' disease group, patients had been taking antithyroid drugs for less than 3 months. Peripheral blood TCR sequencing and RNA sequencing compared persistent Graves' disease patients with newly diagnosed Graves' disease patients. The study was conducted in China and was registered as a clinical trial. A total of around 35 samples underwent TCR sequencing: some 13 from persistent and around 20 from newly diagnosed Graves' disease patients. What the study reported, not specific to this receptor: Persistent patients shared more public clonotypes among themselves (around 2,700) than newly diagnosed patients did (more than 950). Lower TCR Shannon entropy and fewer highly expanded clones were observed in persistent Graves' disease patients than in newly diagnosed patients, which suggested clonal expansion. Because the primary lesion, thyroid tissue, could not be accessed, the study looked at peripheral blood alone. Sequencing and analysis were limited to the TCR beta chain. Preferential use of TRBV28, TRBJ1-2 and TRBJ2-5 was observed in persistent disease, whereas TRBV20-1 and TRBJ2-1 were favored in newly diagnosed disease. As a limitation, the authors acknowledged that the small sample size may reduce accuracy.

Interpreted using the paper, the time point label stands for: newly diagnosed GD, antithyroid drugs for less than 3 months. RNA was extracted from PBMCs in TRIzol for both TCR sequencing and RNA sequencing. The diagnosis of Graves' disease followed American Thyroid Association guidelines. Patients for the study were recruited at an endocrinology department in Xi'an, China. From each patient, around 9.3 milliliters of peripheral blood was collected into an EDTA anticoagulant tube. Ficoll Paque Plus density gradient separation was used to isolate PBMCs, and no further T cell sorting was done. An Agilent 2100 Bioanalyzer and agarose gel were used to check RNA quality, while a NanoDrop 2000 measured RNA concentration. The receptor library was made with multiplex PCR. Sequencing took place on an Illumina HiSeq 4000. To build TCR beta libraries, CDR3 regions were amplified by Arm-PCR using iRepertoire HTBI primers. Before sequencing, the PCR products went through gel purification. Per the original workflow: A total of roughly 65 TRBV and approximately 15 TRBJ segments were identified across samples and were used for gene usage analysis of CDR3 amino acid clonotypes. COPE and FqMerger were used to merge filtered high-quality paired reads into contigs. Contigs were aligned with BLAST to IMGT TRBV, TRBD and TRBJ reference genes, and CDR3 was defined per IMGT. Any clonotype with a frequency above 0.1% was classified as a highly expanded clone. Shannon entropy was used to measure repertoire diversity, and the Gini coefficient was used to measure V-J evenness. Public clonotypes were defined as clonotypes shared by more than one individual. TCRdb reanalyzed the raw reads on its own, using fastp at Q25 for trimming and MiXCR for clone calling, and kept in-frame beta chains. Duplicate CDR3 protein sequences are folded into a single record with the most common DNA and genes. The V and J calls reflect TCRdb's pipeline rather than the authors' work. Counted in this sample were 400,000 to 500,000 distinct CDR3 sequences; more than 13% of them appeared once. The leading ten clones occupy approximately 15% of the sample.

The V end loses 6 bases and the J end loses 3 bases, and a stretch of 18 bases separates them. Measured from the cysteine to the phenylalanine, the CDR3 is 16 residues long. Of the read, only the CDR3 DNA is kept; its 48 bases are in frame from base 1. The CDR1 and CDR2 encoded by the germline V gene are SNHLY and FYNNEI. These same data were also listed under a study on T cells in Graves' hyperthyroidism and ophthalmopathy. As the second publication notes: Graves' hyperthyroidism was defined as stable when no progression to ophthalmopathy occurred over 18 months of follow-up. Hyperthyroidism patients were aged 18 to 65 years and newly diagnosed, with disease duration of less than 2 months. Any patient with an uncontrolled infection, another autoimmune disease, pregnancy or lactation was excluded. Diagnoses were established on the basis of clinical symptoms, serum thyroxine and TRAb, thyroid ultrasound, and orbital computed tomography. A first-round RT-PCR of the TCR CDR3 used the HTBI primer set with the Qiagen OneStep RT-PCR kit. Most expanded thyroid clonotypes (frequency above 0.001) were also detected in blood, suggesting blood repertoires may reflect thyroid immune responses. Ophthalmopathy was separated from stable hyperthyroidism by a 13 V-J signature model, with approximately 85% sensitivity and approximately 81% specificity obtained in cross-validation and 80%/75% obtained in testing. In validation, progression to ophthalmopathy was predicted by the model with about 70% sensitivity and 72% to 85% specificity, a median of roughly 6 months before onset. A discovery cohort of about 95 patients, about 40 with Graves' ophthalmopathy and about 60 with stable Graves' hyperthyroidism, was used to find distinguishing TCR V-J signatures. Whether ophthalmopathy could be predicted prospectively was tested in an independent validation cohort made up of approximately 19 hyperthyroidism patients plus 17 patients who later progressed to ophthalmopathy. The 75 to 100 discovery patients were divided at random into training and test sets in a 7:3 ratio. Thyroid tissue and blood T-cell repertoires from several Graves' hyperthyroidism patients were also compared in the study. After sampling, hyperthyroidism patients received methimazole starting at 30 mg daily, and ophthalmopathy patients received high-dose intravenous methylprednisolone. The libraries were constructed in a second round of multiplex PCR and then size-selected and purified. Libraries were sequenced paired-end with 100 bp reads on an Illumina HiSeq2000. SOAPnuke was used to process the raw data, throwing out any read that contained adapters or uncalled bases, had a mean Phred below 15, or lacked an exact constant-primer or identifier match. COPE v1.2.5 was used to merge high-quality paired reads, and clonotypes were defined as unique nucleotide sequences. Clonotypes were aligned to IMGT TRBV, TRBD and TRBJ reference segments using MiTCR v1.1. Only V-J combinations with frequency above 0.0001, covering approximately 99% of repertoires, were analysed. A TCS score was defined as the ratio of F50 (clonal expansion) to E x V (chaos), with BLOSUM62-based TCRdist applied between CDR3 peptides within each V-J. Welch's t-statistics and random forest reduced around 550 V-J features to 10 to 15, which were used in a naive Bayes classifier (R e1071). Sample size was not statistically predetermined, and blinding of investigators to group allocation was not performed. According to the paper, TCR Vbeta CDR3 sequencing was carried out on 135 peripheral blood samples, which came from around 43 ophthalmopathy, around 75 hyperthyroidism and approximately 17 progressor patients.

The TCR comes from a woman in her thirties with Graves disease. Donor details come from another sample of the same person, matched by shared clones. This material consisted of peripheral blood mononuclear cells (PBMCs), taken at new diagnosis, from a patient treated with antithyroid drugs. The rearranged segments are TRBV2 and TRBJ1-5, with TRBD1 perhaps the D gene, on 6 matching bases. CDR3 sequence: CASREGGRRFNQPQHF. At the DNA level, the sequence is TGTGCCAGCAGGGAGGGGGGACGGAGATTCAATCAGCCCCAGCATTTT. Here the CDR3 is joined to the reference TRBV2 and TRBJ1-5 genes, and the full variable domain is: EPEVTQTPSHQVTQMGQEVILRCVPISNHLYFYWYRQILGQKVEFLVSFYNNEISEKSEIFDDQFSVERPDGSNFTLKIRSTKLEDSAMYFCASREGGRRFNQPQHFGDGTRLSIL.